This TCR beta chain was sequenced for a study of beta chain features in type 1 diabetes. Study summary: No age, gender or cell yield differences were seen between patients and healthy donors. Study conclusions and caveats: A closer apparent resemblance between naive, central memory and Treg TCRB repertoires was seen in patients than in healthy donors. Shortening of TCRB CDR3s, moderate but significant, appeared in all four CD4+ subsets of Type 1 diabetes patients.

Populations isolated by sorting all had purity greater than 95%. Every isolated RNA sample was fully reverse transcribed, so sequencing captured expressed TCRB transcripts. Here immunoSEQ multiplex PCR was the method, and the copy in TCRdb shows in-frame clones only, minus some. The sample has some 660,000 clones, 11% to 15% seen once. Unmatched junction bases numbered 4, after V lost 4 bases and J lost 3 bases. The length of the CDR3 is 13 residues. The germline CDR1 and CDR2 sequences are SGHRS and YFSETQ. In the case of this clone: What it recognizes is unknown. This specimen includes other DNA sequences encoding the same CDR3.

The chain joins TRBV5-1 to TRBJ2-7, with 7 bases identical to TRBD1. The sequencing sample was made of naive CD4+ T cells from blood. The receptor was isolated from a man between 18 and 35 years old with type 1 diabetes. The CDR3 protein is CASSGGQLYEQYF. Written as DNA, the CDR3 is TGCGCCAGCAGCGGGGGACAGCTCTACGAGCAGTACTTC.